This T cell receptor (beta chain) comes out of a study of Graves' ophthalmopathy and Graves' hyperthyroidism. Study context: Peripheral blood (taken before any treatment) was collected at initial diagnosis.

In this sample, this clonotype turned up a few times. The antigen is not known. Clinical symptoms, serum thyroxine, TRAb, thyroid ultrasound and orbital computed tomography determined diagnosis. Notes on the study in general: Blood also carried most expanded thyroid clonotypes exceeding 0.001 frequency.

The V gene end was trimmed by 1 base and the J gene end by 5 bases; junction bases not matched to a gene: 12. The CDR3 loop spans 19 amino acids. Amplification of TCR beta CDR3 regions used RNA transcripts. Investigators did first-round RT-PCR with HTBI primers, then second-round multiplex PCR. TCRdb reprocessed the multiplex PCR reads via MiXCR and lists one record per CDR3 protein. The sample includes hundreds of thousands of distinct CDR3 sequences, more than 40% of them seen just once. This TCR derives from an adult man with Graves' ophthalmopathy. The source material was peripheral blood. The V and J genes are TRBV12-3 or TRBV12-4 and TRBJ2-2; 11 positions match TRBD2. This chain's CDR3 is CASSLEGSGGAGETGELFF. The CDR3 region has the DNA TGTGCCAGCAGTTTAGAAGGTAGCGGGGGGGCCGGAGAGACCGGGGAGCTGTTTTTT.